The next 10 T cell receptor beta chains were all read from a single sample in a study of T-cell memory formation after mild COVID-19. TCRdb independently ran MiXCR on the 5' RACE reads; one entry per CDR3 protein. The repertoire has 250,000 to 300,000 distinct CDR3 sequences, roughly 17% of them found once; the top ten carry 20% to 25%. The sample was PBMCs or a T cell subset sorted from them (not recorded which). The receptors stem from a man aged 18-30 years who had mild COVID-19 (a few samples of this study predate the infection). Cell type and time point are not known.

The chain carries TRBV20-1 and TRBJ2-2; D might be TRBD2 (5 bases). CDR1 is DFQATT and CDR2 is SNEGSKA in the germline V gene (reference sequence). V was pared by 4 bases and J by 5 bases, with 11 bases between. This CDR3 contains 13 residues. The CDR3 spells CSATRVRTGELFF. CDR3 DNA: TGCAGTGCTACGAGGGTTCGTACCGGGGAGCTGTTTTTT.

This clonotype was detected many times. The gene calls are TRBV9 and TRBJ2-3; D unresolved. With 0 bases removed from V and 9 bases from J, the gap between germline ends came to 5 bases. Germline CDR1 SGDLS, CDR2 YYNGEE. The CDR3 is made up of 11 amino acids. The CDR3 is CASSVVGTQYF. The CDR3 nucleotides read TGTGCCAGCAGCGTAGTAGGAACGCAGTATTTT.

Ten or more counts support this clonotype. This rearrangement joins TRBV12-3 or TRBV12-4 to TRBJ2-5; no reliable D call. V was cut by 2 bases and J by 2 bases, with 9 bases left in between. The CDR3 runs to 14 residues. CDR3 DNA sequence: TGTGCCAGCAGTTTACTTTCCAGACAAGAGACCCAGTACTTC. Its protein product is CASSLLSRQETQYF.

Ten or more counts support this clonotype. The rearrangement links TRBV6-6 to TRBJ2-4, with D perhaps being TRBD1 or TRBD2 (5 bases each). CDR1 and CDR2 from the germline V gene are MNHNY and SVGAGI (reference sequence). V was shortened by 9 bases and J by 4 bases, with 16 bases between the two germline ends. The CDR3 runs to 14 residues. For the CDR3, the DNA is TGTGCCAGTCAACCCCGGGACGGTAAAAACATTCAGTACTTC. It yields the protein CASQPRDGKNIQYF.

This chain connects TRBV11-2 to TRBJ2-1; D is possibly TRBD2 (6 bases). Trimming left V 1 base short and J 8 bases short, with 12 bases between. This CDR3 contains 14 residues. Germline V lookup: CDR1 SGHAT, CDR2 FQNNGV. The CDR3 DNA sequence: TGTGCCAGCAGCTTAGCGGGGGTCTCAGATGAGCAGTTCTTC. Translating it yields CASSLAGVSDEQFF.

This rearrangement joins TRBV5-1 to TRBJ2-5; 13 bases are shared with TRBD2. Per germline, CDR1 SGHRS and CDR2 YFSETQ. Losses at the gene ends were 4 bases for V and 5 bases for J; bases not matched to a gene: 17. CDR3 length: 19 amino acids. The CDR3 DNA sequence: TGCGCCAGCAGCCCGGGAACTACTAGCGGGGGGGCGGATGTGGAGACCCAGTACTTC. It translates to CASSPGTTSGGADVETQYF. The whole variable domain, filled in from reference TRBV5-1 and TRBJ2-5, reads KAGVTQTPRYLIKTRGQQVTLSCSPISGHRSVSWYQQTPGQGLQFLFEYFSETQRNKGNFPGRFSGRQFSNSRSEMNVSTLELGDSALYLCASSPGTTSGGADVETQYFGPGTRLLVL.

The chain carries TRBV19 and TRBJ1-1; TRBD1 aligns across 10 bases. Germline V gives CDR1 LNHDA, CDR2 SQIVND (reference sequence). V was pared by 7 bases and J by 3 bases, with 14 bases of the junction left unmatched. The CDR3 is 17 residues long. CDR3 sequence (DNA): TGTGCCAGTAATTCCTATGACAGGGGGCAAGAGGACACTGAAGCTTTCTTT. This translates into CASNSYDRGQEDTEAFF.

This clonotype was seen more than once but under ten times. The chain combines TRBV4-2 with TRBJ1-2; D ambiguous. The V and J ends lost 0 bases and 5 bases respectively, with 13 bases between them. Germline CDR1 reads LGHNA; CDR2 reads YNFKEQ. The CDR3 has 15 amino acids. CDR3 nucleotide sequence: TGTGCCAGCAGCCAAGATCAAGCACCGATGTATGGCTACACCTTC. Translated: CASSQDQAPMYGYTF.

The chain links TRBV12-3 or TRBV12-4 to TRBJ1-3; 7 nucleotides align to TRBD1. The CDR3 extends over 17 amino acids. Trimming at V came to 2 bases and at J to 0 bases, leaving 7 bases not matched to a gene. The CDR3 spells CASSLMRDSRSGNTIYF. In DNA, the CDR3 is TGTGCCAGCAGTTTAATGAGGGACAGCCGCTCTGGAAACACCATATATTTT.

The chain uses TRBV28 and TRBJ1-2; D not certain. V was cut by 6 bases and J by 5 bases, with 22 bases left in between. Germline loops: CDR1 MDHEN, CDR2 SYDVKM. The CDR3 runs to 16 residues. Written as DNA, the CDR3 is TGTGCCAGCAGGCAACTTCAAGAGTTAGGGCGATATGGCTACACCTTC. It is translated as CASRQLQELGRYGYTF.